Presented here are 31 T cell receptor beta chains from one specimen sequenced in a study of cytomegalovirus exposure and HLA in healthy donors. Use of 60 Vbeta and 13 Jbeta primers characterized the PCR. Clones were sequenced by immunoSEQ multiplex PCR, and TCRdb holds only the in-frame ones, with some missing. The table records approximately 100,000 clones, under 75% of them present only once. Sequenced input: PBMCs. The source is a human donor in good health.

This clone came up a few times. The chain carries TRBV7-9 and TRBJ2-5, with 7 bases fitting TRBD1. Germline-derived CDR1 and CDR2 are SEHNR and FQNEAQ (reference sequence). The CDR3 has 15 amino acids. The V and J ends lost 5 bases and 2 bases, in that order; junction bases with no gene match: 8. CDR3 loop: CASSPLGQSQETQYF. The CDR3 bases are TGTGCCAGCAGCCCACTGGGACAGTCACAAGAGACCCAGTACTTC.

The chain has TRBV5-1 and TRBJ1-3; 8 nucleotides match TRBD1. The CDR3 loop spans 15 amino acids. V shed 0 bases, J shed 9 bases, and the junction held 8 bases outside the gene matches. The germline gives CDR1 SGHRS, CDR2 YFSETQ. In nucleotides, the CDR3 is TGCGCCAGCAGCTTGGTCGGGACAGGCTCCGGCACCATATATTTT. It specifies CASSLVGTGSGTIYF.

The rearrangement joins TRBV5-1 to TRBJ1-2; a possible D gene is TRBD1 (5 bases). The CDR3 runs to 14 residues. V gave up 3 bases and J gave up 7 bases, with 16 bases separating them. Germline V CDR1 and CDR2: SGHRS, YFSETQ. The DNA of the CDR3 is TGCGCCAGCAGCTCATTATCAGGGTCGAGTGGCTACACCTTC. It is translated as CASSSLSGSSGYTF.

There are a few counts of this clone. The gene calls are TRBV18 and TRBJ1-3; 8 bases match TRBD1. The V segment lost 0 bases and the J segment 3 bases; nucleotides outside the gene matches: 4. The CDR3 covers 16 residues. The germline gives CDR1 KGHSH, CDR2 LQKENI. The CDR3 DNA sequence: TGTGCCAGCTCACCACCGTCAGGGGGCTTTGGAAACACCATATATTTT. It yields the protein CASSPPSGGFGNTIYF.

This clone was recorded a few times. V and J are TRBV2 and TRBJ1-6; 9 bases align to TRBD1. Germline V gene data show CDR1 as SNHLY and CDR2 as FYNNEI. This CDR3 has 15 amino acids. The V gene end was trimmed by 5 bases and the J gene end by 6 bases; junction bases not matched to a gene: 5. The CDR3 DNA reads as TGTGCCAGCAGTTTCGGACAGGGGAGTAATTCACCCCTCCACTTT. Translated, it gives CASSFGQGSNSPLHF.

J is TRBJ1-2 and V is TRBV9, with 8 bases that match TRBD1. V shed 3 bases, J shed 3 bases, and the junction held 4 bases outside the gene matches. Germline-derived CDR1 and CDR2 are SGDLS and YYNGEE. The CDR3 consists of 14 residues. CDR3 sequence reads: CASSGGQGYYGYTF. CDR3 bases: TGTGCCAGCAGCGGAGGACAGGGATACTATGGCTACACCTTC.

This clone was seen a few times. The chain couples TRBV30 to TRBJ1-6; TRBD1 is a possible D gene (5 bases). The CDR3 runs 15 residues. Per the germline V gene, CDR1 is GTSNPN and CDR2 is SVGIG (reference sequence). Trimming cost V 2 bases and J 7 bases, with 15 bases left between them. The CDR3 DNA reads TGTGCCTGGAGTCGATCCCAGGGTCGGAATTCACCCCTCCACTTT. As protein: CAWSRSQGRNSPLHF.

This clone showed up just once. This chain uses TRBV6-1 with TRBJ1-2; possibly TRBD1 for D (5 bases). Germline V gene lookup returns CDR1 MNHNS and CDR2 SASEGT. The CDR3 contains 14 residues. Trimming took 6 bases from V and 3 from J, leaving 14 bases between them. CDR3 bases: TGTGCCAGCAGGGACTGGGGGGAGGACTATGGCTACACCTTC. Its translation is CASRDWGEDYGYTF.

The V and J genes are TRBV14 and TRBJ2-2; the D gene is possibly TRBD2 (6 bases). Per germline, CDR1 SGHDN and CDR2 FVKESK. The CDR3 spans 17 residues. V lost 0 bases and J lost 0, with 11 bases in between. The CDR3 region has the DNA TGTGCCAGCAGCCAAGATGTGGGACTTACGAACACCGGGGAGCTGTTTTTT. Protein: CASSQDVGLTNTGELFF.

The CDR3, as DNA: TGTGCCAGCAGCCTCGACAGGGGATCCTACAATGAGCAGTTCTTC. This encodes CASSLDRGSYNEQFF. The rearrangement uses TRBV4-2 and TRBJ2-1; 8 nucleotides match TRBD1. The junction had 3 bases not matched to a gene; V was cut back by 4 bases and J by 1 base. The CDR3 has 15 amino acids. The germline gives CDR1 LGHNA, CDR2 YNFKEQ.

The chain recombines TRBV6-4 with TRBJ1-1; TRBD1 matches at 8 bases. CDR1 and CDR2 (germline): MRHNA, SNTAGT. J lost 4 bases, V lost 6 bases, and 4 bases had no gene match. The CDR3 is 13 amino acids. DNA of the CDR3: TGTGCCAGCAGCCACGGACAGGGCACTGAAGCTTTCTTT. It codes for CASSHGQGTEAFF.

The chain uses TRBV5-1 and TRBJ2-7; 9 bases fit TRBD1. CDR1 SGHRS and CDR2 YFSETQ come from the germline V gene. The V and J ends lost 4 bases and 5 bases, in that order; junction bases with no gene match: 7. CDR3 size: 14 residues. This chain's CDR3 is CASSSWDRVDEQYF. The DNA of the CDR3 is TGCGCCAGCAGCAGTTGGGACAGGGTCGACGAGCAGTACTTC.

CDR3 nucleotide sequence: TGTGCCAGCAGCGACGACAGGGGGTTTGGGAACACTGAAGCTTTCTTT. Translating it yields CASSDDRGFGNTEAFF. The chain couples TRBV9 to TRBJ1-1; TRBD1 agrees at 9 bases. The V segment lost 3 bases and the J segment 1 base; nucleotides outside the gene matches: 7. Germline assignment: CDR1 SGDLS and CDR2 YYNGEE. The CDR3 totals 16 residues.

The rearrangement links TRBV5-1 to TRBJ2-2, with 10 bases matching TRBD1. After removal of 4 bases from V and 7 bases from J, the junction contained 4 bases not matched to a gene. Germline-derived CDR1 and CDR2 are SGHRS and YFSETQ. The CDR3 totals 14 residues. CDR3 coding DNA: TGCGCCAGCAGCCAGGGACAGGGGATCGGGGAGCTGTTTTTT. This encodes CASSQGQGIGELFF.

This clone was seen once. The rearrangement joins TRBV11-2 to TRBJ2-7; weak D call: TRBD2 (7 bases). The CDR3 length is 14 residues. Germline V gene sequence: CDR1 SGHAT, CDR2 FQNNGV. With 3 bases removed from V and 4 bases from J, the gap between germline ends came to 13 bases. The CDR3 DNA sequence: TGTGCCAGCAGCTTCAGCAGGGGAGGGTACGAGCAGTACTTC. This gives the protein CASSFSRGGYEQYF.

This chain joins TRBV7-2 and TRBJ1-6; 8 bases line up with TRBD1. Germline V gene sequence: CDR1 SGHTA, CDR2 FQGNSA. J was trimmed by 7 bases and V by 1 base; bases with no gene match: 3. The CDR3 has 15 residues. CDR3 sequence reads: CASSLGDRRNSPLHF. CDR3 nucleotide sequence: TGTGCCAGCAGCTTAGGGGACAGGCGCAATTCACCCCTCCACTTT.

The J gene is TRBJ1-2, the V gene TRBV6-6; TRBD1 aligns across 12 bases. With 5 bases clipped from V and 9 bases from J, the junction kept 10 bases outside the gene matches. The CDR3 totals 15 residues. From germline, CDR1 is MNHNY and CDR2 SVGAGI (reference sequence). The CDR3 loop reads CASSAPGQGAWSYTF. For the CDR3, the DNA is TGTGCCAGCAGTGCACCGGGACAGGGGGCCTGGAGCTACACCTTC.

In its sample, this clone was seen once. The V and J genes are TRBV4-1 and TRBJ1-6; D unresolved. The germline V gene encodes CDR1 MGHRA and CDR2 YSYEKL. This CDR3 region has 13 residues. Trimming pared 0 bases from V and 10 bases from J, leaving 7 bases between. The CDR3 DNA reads TGCGCCAGCAGCCAAGATGCGAGATCACCCCTCCACTTT. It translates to CASSQDARSPLHF.

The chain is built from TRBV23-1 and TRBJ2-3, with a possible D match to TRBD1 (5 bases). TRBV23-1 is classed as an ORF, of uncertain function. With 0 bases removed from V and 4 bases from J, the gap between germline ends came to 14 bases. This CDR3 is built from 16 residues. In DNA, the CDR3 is TGCGCCAGCAGTCAATCGTGGGGCAGGGTAGCAGATACGCAGTATTTT. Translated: CASSQSWGRVADTQYF.

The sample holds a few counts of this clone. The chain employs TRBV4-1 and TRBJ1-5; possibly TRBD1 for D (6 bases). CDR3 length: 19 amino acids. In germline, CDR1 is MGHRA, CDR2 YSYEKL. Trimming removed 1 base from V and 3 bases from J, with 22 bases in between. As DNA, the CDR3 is TGCGCCAGCAGCCAAGTAGGCTCCAGGGGAAGGGCCTTCAATCAGCCCCAGCATTTT. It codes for CASSQVGSRGRAFNQPQHF.

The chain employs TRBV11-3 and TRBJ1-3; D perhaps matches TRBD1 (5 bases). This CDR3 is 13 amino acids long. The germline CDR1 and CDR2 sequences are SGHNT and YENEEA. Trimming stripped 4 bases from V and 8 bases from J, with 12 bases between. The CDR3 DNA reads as TGTGCCAGCAGCTCAGGGACTCTGGACACCATATATTTT. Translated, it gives CASSSGTLDTIYF.

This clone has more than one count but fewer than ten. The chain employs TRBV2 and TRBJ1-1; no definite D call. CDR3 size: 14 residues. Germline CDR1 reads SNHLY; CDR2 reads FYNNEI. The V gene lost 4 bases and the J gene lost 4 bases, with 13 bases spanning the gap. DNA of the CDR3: TGTGCCAGCAGTGTCGCAGCAGGCCCCACTGAAGCTTTCTTT. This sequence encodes CASSVAAGPTEAFF.

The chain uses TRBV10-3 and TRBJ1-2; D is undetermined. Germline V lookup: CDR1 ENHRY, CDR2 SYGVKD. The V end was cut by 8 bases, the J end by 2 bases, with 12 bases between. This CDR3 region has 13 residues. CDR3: CAIWAQENYGYTF. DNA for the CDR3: TGTGCCATCTGGGCTCAGGAAAACTATGGCTACACCTTC.

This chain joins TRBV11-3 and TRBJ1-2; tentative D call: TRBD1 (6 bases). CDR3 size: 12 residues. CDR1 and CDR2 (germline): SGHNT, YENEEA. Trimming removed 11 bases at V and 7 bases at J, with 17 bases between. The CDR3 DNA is TGTGCCCGAGGGGGAACAGCGCGTGGCTACACCTTC. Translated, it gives CARGGTARGYTF.

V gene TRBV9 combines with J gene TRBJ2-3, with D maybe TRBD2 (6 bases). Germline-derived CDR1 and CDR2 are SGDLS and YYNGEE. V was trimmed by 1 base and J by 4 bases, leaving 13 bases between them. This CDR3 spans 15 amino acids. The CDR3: CASSVYPGGSDTQYF. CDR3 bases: TGTGCCAGCAGCGTATATCCTGGGGGGTCAGATACGCAGTATTTT.

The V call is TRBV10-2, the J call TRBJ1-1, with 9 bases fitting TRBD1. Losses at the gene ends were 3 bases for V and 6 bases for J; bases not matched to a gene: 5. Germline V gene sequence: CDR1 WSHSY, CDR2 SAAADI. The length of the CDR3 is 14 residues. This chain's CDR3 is CASSDTGGIAEAFF. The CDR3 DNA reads TGCGCCAGCAGTGATACAGGGGGCATCGCTGAAGCTTTCTTT.

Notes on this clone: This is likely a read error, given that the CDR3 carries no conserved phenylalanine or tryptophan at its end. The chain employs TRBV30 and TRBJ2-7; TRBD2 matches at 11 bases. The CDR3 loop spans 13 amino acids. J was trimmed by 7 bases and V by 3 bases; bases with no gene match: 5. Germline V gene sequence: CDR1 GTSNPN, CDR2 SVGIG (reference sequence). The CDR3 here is CAWRVAGGREQYL. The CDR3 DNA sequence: TGTGCCTGGAGGGTAGCGGGGGGGCGTGAGCAGTACCTC.

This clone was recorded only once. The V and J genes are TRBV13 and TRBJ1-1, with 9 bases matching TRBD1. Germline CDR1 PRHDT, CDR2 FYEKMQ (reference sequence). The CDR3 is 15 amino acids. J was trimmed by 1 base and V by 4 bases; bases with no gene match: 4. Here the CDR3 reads CASSSRDRENTEAFF. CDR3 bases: TGTGCCAGCAGCTCCCGGGACAGGGAGAACACTGAAGCTTTCTTT.

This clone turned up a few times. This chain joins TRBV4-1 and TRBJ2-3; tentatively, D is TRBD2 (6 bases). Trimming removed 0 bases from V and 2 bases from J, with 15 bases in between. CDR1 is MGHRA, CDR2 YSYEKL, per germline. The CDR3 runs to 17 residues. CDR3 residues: CASSQDLRRGFTDTQYF. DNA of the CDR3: TGCGCCAGCAGCCAAGATCTAAGACGGGGGTTCACAGATACGCAGTATTTT.

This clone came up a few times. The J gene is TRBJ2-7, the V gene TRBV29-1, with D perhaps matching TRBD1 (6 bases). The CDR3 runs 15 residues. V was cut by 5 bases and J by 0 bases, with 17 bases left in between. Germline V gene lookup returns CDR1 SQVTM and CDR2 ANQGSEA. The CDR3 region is CSVIPQGWTSYEQYF. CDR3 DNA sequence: TGCAGCGTTATACCACAGGGATGGACCTCCTACGAGCAGTACTTC.

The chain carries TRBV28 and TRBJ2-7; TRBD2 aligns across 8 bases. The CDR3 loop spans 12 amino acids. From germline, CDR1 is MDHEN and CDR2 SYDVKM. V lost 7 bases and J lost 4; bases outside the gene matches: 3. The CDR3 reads CASTGTSYEQYF. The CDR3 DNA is TGTGCCAGCACGGGGACTAGTTACGAGCAGTACTTC. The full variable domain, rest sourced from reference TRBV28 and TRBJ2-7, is DVKVTQSSRYLVKRTGEKVFLECVQDMDHENMFWYRQDPGLGLRLIYFSYDVKMKEKGDIPEGYSVSREKKERFSLILESASTNQTSMYLCASTGTSYEQYFGPGTRLTVT.